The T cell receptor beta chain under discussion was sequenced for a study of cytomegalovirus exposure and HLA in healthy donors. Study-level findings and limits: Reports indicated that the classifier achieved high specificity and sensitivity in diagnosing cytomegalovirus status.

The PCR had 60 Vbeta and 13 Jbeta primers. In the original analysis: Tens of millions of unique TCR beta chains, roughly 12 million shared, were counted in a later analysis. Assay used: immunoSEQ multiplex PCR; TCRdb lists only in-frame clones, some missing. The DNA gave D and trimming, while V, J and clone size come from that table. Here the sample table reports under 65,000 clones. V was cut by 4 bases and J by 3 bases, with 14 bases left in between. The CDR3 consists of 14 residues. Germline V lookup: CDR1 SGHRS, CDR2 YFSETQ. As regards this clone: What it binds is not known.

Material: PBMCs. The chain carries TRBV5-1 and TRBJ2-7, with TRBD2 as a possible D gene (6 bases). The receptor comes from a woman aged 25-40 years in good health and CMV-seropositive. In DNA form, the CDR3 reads TGCGCCAGCAGCACCTTCGGGGGAGACTACGAGCAGTACTTC. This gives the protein CASSTFGGDYEQYF.